The 20 T cell receptor beta chains given below trace back to one sample, sequenced in a study of shared clonotypes between healthy human individuals. The data were produced by immunoSEQ multiplex PCR, yet TCRdb's version contains in-frame clones alone and is incomplete. The sample records 2 million to 3 million clones, about 92% being singletons. The sample was naive CD4+ T cells sorted from blood. Noted subset: CD45RA+ positively selected. Receptors originate from a man aged 18 to 30 in good health.

This chain uses TRBV19 with TRBJ2-5; 7 positions agree with TRBD1. This CDR3 region has 13 residues. The germline V gene has CDR1 LNHDA and CDR2 SQIVND (reference sequence). Unmatched junction bases numbered 9, after V lost 10 bases and J lost 4 bases. The CDR3 here is CATYNRGLETQYF. The CDR3 DNA reads TGTGCCACTTACAACAGGGGATTAGAGACCCAGTACTTC.

The chain is built from TRBV10-2 and TRBJ2-7; 9 bases agree with TRBD1. Per the germline V gene, CDR1 is WSHSY and CDR2 is SAAADI. V was clipped by 3 bases and J by 3 bases; unmatched bases: 6. This CDR3 is built from 15 residues. The DNA of the CDR3 is TGCGCCAGCAGTGACCCCGGGACAGGGTTCTACGAGCAGTACTTC. Encoded protein: CASSDPGTGFYEQYF.

On this clone itself: Within the sample, other DNA sequences also encode this same CDR3. Written as DNA, the CDR3 is TGTGCCAGCAGTTACACGGCAGGCAATCAGCCCCAGCATTTT. Translating it yields CASSYTAGNQPQHF. The V call is TRBV6-6, the J call TRBJ1-5; no clear D gene. The germline gives CDR1 MNHNY, CDR2 SVGAGI (reference sequence). V was trimmed by 2 bases and J by 2 bases, leaving 7 bases between them. This CDR3 has 14 residues.

The V call is TRBV12-5, the J call TRBJ2-7; tentative D call: TRBD2 (6 bases). The CDR3 runs 12 residues. Germline CDR1 is LGHNT and CDR2 is FRNRAP. The V end lost 5 bases, the J end lost 5 bases, and 10 bases lay between the germline ends. CDR3: CASGRRGDEQYF. CDR3 bases: TGTGCTAGTGGTCGGAGGGGAGACGAGCAGTACTTC.

The chain is built from TRBV7-9 and TRBJ2-1; 7 nucleotides align to TRBD1. The junction had 10 bases not matched to a gene; V was cut back by 3 bases and J by 5 bases. Germline V gene lookup returns CDR1 SEHNR and CDR2 FQNEAQ (reference sequence). There are 16 residues in the CDR3. This CDR3 is CASSFPWDRGNNEQFF. In nucleotides, the CDR3 is TGTGCCAGCAGCTTCCCGTGGGACAGAGGGAACAATGAGCAGTTCTTC.

The chain recombines TRBV28 with TRBJ1-2, with 10 bases fitting TRBD1. Per germline, CDR1 MDHEN and CDR2 SYDVKM. The CDR3 runs to 15 residues. J gave up 3 bases and V 5 bases, and 6 bases lay outside the gene matches. The CDR3 nucleotides read TGTGCCAGCAGTCGGACAGGGGGATTGGACTATGGCTACACCTTC. It translates to CASSRTGGLDYGYTF.

The CDR3 is CAWRESYQLYEQYF. DNA for the CDR3: TGTGCCTGGAGGGAAAGCTACCAACTCTACGAGCAGTACTTC. The chain carries TRBV30 and TRBJ2-5, with D hard to call. The assigned J gene may be wrong: the sequence end matches TRBJ2-7 better. The CDR3 extends over 14 amino acids. CDR1 and CDR2 (germline): GTSNPN, SVGIG (reference sequence).

In its sample, this clone was seen once. The chain links TRBV5-1 to TRBJ2-7; 12 bases are shared with TRBD1. The CDR3 sequence is 15 residues long. CDR1 SGHRS and CDR2 YFSETQ come from the germline V gene. The ends lost 4 bases at V and 6 bases at J; junction bases unmatched: 8. Here the CDR3 DNA reads TGCGCCAGCAGCGCTCCGGGACAGGGGGCTGTCGAGCAGTACTTC. Amino acid sequence: CASSAPGQGAVEQYF.

This chain joins TRBV6-5 and TRBJ1-6, with 8 bases matching TRBD1. This CDR3 comprises 15 residues. The V gene's germline CDR1 is MNHEY and CDR2 SVGAGI. V lost 6 bases and J lost 7; bases outside the gene matches: 8. The CDR3 reads CASRGQGATNSPLHF. The CDR3 DNA sequence: TGTGCCAGCAGAGGGCAGGGGGCGACGAATTCACCCCTCCACTTT.

The rearrangement uses TRBV29-1 and TRBJ2-3, with D unclear. V dropped 6 bases and J dropped 0 bases, with 10 bases sitting between them. The CDR3 is 13 amino acids. CDR1 and CDR2 (germline): SQVTM, ANQGSEA. For the CDR3, the DNA is TGCAGCGTCCGAGCTGCTAGCACAGATACGCAGTATTTT. Its protein is CSVRAASTDTQYF.

The gene calls are TRBV30 and TRBJ2-1; 7 nucleotides agree with TRBD1. With V trimmed by 4 bases and J by 4 bases, 4 bases remained unmatched. Germline V gene sequence: CDR1 GTSNPN, CDR2 SVGIG (reference sequence). CDR3 length equals 13 residues. CDR3 DNA sequence: TGTGCCTGGATGCCGGACAGGTACAATGAGCAGTTCTTC. Translating gives CAWMPDRYNEQFF.

This clone was seen more than once but under ten times. The CDR3 DNA reads as TGTGCCAGCAGCGTAGAGGGCGGGGAGCTGTTTTTT. Protein sequence: CASSVEGGELFF. The chain recombines TRBV9 with TRBJ2-2; D uncertain. Looked up from germline, CDR1 is SGDLS and CDR2 is YYNGEE. The CDR3 sequence is 12 residues long. The V and J ends lost 0 bases and 7 bases respectively, with 4 bases between them.

The CDR3 spells CASSLPLAASGELFF. In DNA, the CDR3 is TGCGCCAGCAGCTTACCCCTTGCCGCATCCGGGGAGCTGTTTTTT. This chain uses TRBV5-1 with TRBJ2-2; D remains ambiguous. CDR1 SGHRS and CDR2 YFSETQ come from the germline V gene. The CDR3 contains 15 residues. V lost 2 bases and J 6 bases, leaving 14 bases between the germline ends.

This rearrangement joins TRBV10-3 to TRBJ2-3; 9 bases align to TRBD2. Germline assignment: CDR1 ENHRY and CDR2 SYGVKD. With V trimmed by 4 bases and J by 2 bases, 7 bases remained unmatched. CDR3 length: 16 amino acids. The CDR3 loop reads CAISVASGMFTDTQYF. CDR3 in DNA: TGTGCCATCAGTGTTGCTAGCGGGATGTTCACAGATACGCAGTATTTT.

The chain has TRBV16 and TRBJ2-7; D unresolved. Trimming took off 2 bases at V and 2 bases at J, with 13 bases between the two ends. Germline CDR1 is KGHSY and CDR2 is FQNENV. The CDR3 has 15 residues. This CDR3 reads CASSQPPSLTYEQYF. The CDR3 DNA reads TGTGCCAGCAGCCAACCACCCAGTCTTACCTACGAGCAGTACTTC.

The gene calls are TRBV5-1 and TRBJ2-1; 8 nucleotides align to TRBD2. V lost 4 bases and J lost 9; bases outside the gene matches: 9. Germline V CDR1 and CDR2: SGHRS, YFSETQ. The CDR3 spans 14 residues. The CDR3 coding sequence is TGCGCCAGCAGCCCAGCGGGAGCTGGGGGTGAGCAGTTCTTC. It translates to CASSPAGAGGEQFF.

On this clone: This sample also contains other DNA sequences that code for the same CDR3. The chain couples TRBV5-1 to TRBJ2-2; tentatively, D is TRBD2 (5 bases). The CDR3 sequence is 15 residues long. V dropped 0 bases and J dropped 5 bases, with 11 bases sitting between them. Germline values: CDR1 SGHRS, CDR2 YFSETQ. The CDR3 nucleotides read TGCGCCAGCAGCTTGGCGGCGGGTGTGACCGGGGAGCTGTTTTTT. The encoded protein is CASSLAAGVTGELFF.

This chain links TRBV5-1 with TRBJ1-5, with D uncertain. The V and J ends lost 4 bases and 9 bases respectively, with 11 bases between them. This CDR3 spans 12 amino acids. The germline V gene has CDR1 SGHRS and CDR2 YFSETQ. As DNA, the CDR3 is TGCGCCAGCAGCCGGCCCGGCGGGCCCCAGCATTTT. It specifies CASSRPGGPQHF.

The chain uses TRBV19 and TRBJ2-5, with TRBD2 matching over 12 bases. In germline, CDR1 is LNHDA, CDR2 SQIVND (reference sequence). This CDR3 comprises 16 residues. With V trimmed by 0 bases and J by 5 bases, 4 bases remained unmatched. CDR3 region: CASSIDLLAGGETQYF. Written as DNA, the CDR3 is TGTGCCAGTAGTATAGATCTACTAGCGGGAGGTGAGACCCAGTACTTC.

This clone was detected a few times. The chain is built from TRBV30 and TRBJ1-1; D is ambiguous. Trimming left V 2 bases short and J 0 bases short, with 4 bases between. Germline assignment: CDR1 GTSNPN and CDR2 SVGIG (reference sequence). The CDR3 is made up of 12 amino acids. CDR3 bases: TGTGCCTGGAGTACGCTGAACACTGAAGCTTTCTTT. Protein product: CAWSTLNTEAFF.